This T cell receptor (beta chain) was identified during a study of T cell responses to AZD1222 COVID-19 vaccine. This CDR3 spans 12 amino acids. Germline lookup yields CDR1 MNHEY and CDR2 SVGAGI. V was shortened by 5 bases and J by 7 bases, with 12 bases between the two germline ends. TCRdb keeps only in-frame clones here, not all; method: immunoSEQ multiplex PCR. The table shows some 150,000 clones, with about 91% occurring only once. To note about this clone: As yet, its antigen is unknown.

Study results and caveats: Repertoires were collected only later (after the peak T cell response had occurred). Clonal diversity may have been underestimated in mostly white British donors.

The rearrangement joins TRBV6-5 to TRBJ2-7; maybe TRBD1 (6 bases). Sequencing was performed on peripheral blood, taken on day 0 of MenACWY control vaccination. This receptor was taken from an adult in good health. This CDR3 reads CASSPPRGEQYF. The CDR3, as DNA: TGTGCCAGCAGTCCTCCGAGGGGGGAGCAGTACTTC.